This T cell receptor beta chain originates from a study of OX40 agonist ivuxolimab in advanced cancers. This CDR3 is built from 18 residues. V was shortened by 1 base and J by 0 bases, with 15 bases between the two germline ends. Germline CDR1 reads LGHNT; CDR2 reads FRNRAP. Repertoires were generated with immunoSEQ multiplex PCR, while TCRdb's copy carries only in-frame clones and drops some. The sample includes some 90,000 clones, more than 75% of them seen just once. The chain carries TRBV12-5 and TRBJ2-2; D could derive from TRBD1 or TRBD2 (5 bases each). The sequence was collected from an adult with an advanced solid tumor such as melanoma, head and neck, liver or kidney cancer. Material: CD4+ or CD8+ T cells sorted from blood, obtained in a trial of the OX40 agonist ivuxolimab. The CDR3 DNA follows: TGTGCTAGTGGTTTGGAGCGGTACCGGACATCGAACACCGGGGAGCTGTTTTTT. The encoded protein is CASGLERYRTSNTGELFF.